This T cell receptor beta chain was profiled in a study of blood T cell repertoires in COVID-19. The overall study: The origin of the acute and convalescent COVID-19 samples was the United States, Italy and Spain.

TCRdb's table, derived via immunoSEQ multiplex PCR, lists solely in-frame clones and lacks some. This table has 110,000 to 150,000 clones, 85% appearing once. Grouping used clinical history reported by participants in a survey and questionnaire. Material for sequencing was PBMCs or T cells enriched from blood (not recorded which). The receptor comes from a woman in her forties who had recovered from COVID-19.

The DNA of the CDR3 is TGTGCGGGGGCGGAGACAGGAGGTGAAAAACTGTTTTTT. As protein: CAGAETGGEKLFF. The chain joins TRBV2 to TRBJ1-4; TRBD1 might be the D (6 bases). Germline CDR1 reads SNHLY; CDR2 reads FYNNEI. This CDR3 has 13 residues.